Following are 16 T cell receptor beta chains from one sample sequenced in a study of T cell repertoires in cytomegalovirus infection. These TCRs' antigens remain unknown. Using its own MiXCR run on the reads, TCRdb lists one record per CDR3 protein. Among over 50,000 distinct CDR3 sequences, around 21% were seen once, and the ten largest hold over 60%. The sample consisted of CD8+ T cells from cultured PBMCs, taken from culture after CMV antigen stimulation. These receptors came from a human donor in good health (CMV status not recorded). Some clones in this sample may be carry-over from other donors' samples.

Only a few counts were recorded for this clonotype. The J gene is TRBJ2-2, the V gene TRBV7-2; 8 bases match TRBD2. This CDR3 contains 17 residues. Germline V gene lookup returns CDR1 SGHTA and CDR2 FQGNSA. The V and J ends lost 2 bases and 3 bases, in that order; junction bases with no gene match: 8. This CDR3 is CASSLPSHGGDTGELFF. As DNA, the CDR3 is TGTGCCAGCAGCTTACCTTCCCACGGGGGGGACACCGGGGAGCTGTTTTTT.

The chain combines TRBV7-8 with TRBJ1-1, with D maybe TRBD1 (5 bases). V shed 1 base and J shed 5 bases, with 8 bases lying between them. The CDR3 has 13 amino acids. Germline V gene sequence: CDR1 SGHVS, CDR2 FQNEAQ. The CDR3 nucleotides are TGTGCCAGCAGCTTAGGACAGAGAACTGAAGCTTTCTTT. The encoded protein is CASSLGQRTEAFF.

The chain joins TRBV7-2 to TRBJ1-2; D is perhaps TRBD1 (6 bases). Looked up from germline, CDR1 is SGHTA and CDR2 is FQGNSA. Trimming cost V 11 bases and J 4 bases, with 11 bases left between them. The CDR3 loop spans 11 amino acids. CDR3: CASGETYGYTF. The CDR3 DNA sequence: TGTGCCTCAGGGGAGACCTATGGCTACACCTTC.

This clonotype has a handful of counts. This sequence joins TRBV24-1 and TRBJ1-2; D ambiguous. The CDR3 covers 17 residues. Germline loops: CDR1 KGHDR, CDR2 SFDVKD. Trimming removed 4 bases at V and 2 bases at J, with 19 bases between. Written as DNA, the CDR3 is TGTGCCACCAGTGACCTTTACATCCACCCGGACAACTATGGCTACACCTTC. It specifies CATSDLYIHPDNYGYTF.

The chain recombines TRBV4-3 with TRBJ2-3, with 10 nucleotides matching TRBD2. V trimming: 4 bases; J trimming: 0 bases; junction bases outside the gene matches: 7. The CDR3 extends over 17 amino acids. CDR1 is LGHNA and CDR2 is YSLEER in the germline V gene. The CDR3 DNA sequence: TGCGCCAGCAGCCGAGAGGTAGCGGGGGGTAGCACAGATACGCAGTATTTT. It codes for CASSREVAGGSTDTQYF.

This clonotype was counted only a few times. The CDR3 here is CASSSGQYTDTQYF. The CDR3 DNA reads TGTGCCAGCAGCTCGGGACAGTACACAGATACGCAGTATTTT. The chain couples TRBV7-2 to TRBJ2-3; 7 bases are a match to TRBD1. With V trimmed by 4 bases and J by 2 bases, 3 bases remained unmatched. The CDR3 totals 14 residues. The germline CDR1 and CDR2 sequences are SGHTA and FQGNSA.

This clonotype was counted a few times. V and J are TRBV4-1 and TRBJ2-3; D remains unclear. V shed 0 bases and J shed 0 bases, with 10 bases lying between them. Germline V gene lookup returns CDR1 MGHRA and CDR2 YSYEKL. The CDR3 consists of 16 residues. The CDR3 protein is CASSQDSLLSTDTQYF. DNA of the CDR3: TGCGCCAGCAGCCAAGACAGCCTCCTAAGCACAGATACGCAGTATTTT.

This sequence joins TRBV7-6 and TRBJ1-5, with TRBD1 as a possible D gene (6 bases). Germline loops: CDR1 SGHVS, CDR2 FNYEAQ. The ends were cut back, 5 bases at V and 7 bases at J, with 15 bases in the middle. The CDR3 contains 14 residues. As DNA, the CDR3 is TGTGCCAGCAGCCCGGGGGCACTGGGGCAGCCCCAGCATTTT. Encoded protein: CASSPGALGQPQHF.

The V call is TRBV7-2, the J call TRBJ1-6; the D is unclear. Germline V CDR1 and CDR2: SGHTA, FQGNSA. Trimming stripped 1 base from V and 0 bases from J, with 7 bases between. The CDR3 extends over 16 amino acids. CDR3 region: CASSLEGSSYNSPLHF. The CDR3 coding sequence is TGTGCCAGCAGCTTAGAAGGGTCCTCCTATAATTCACCCCTCCACTTT.

This clonotype was counted once. The chain couples TRBV4-1 to TRBJ2-1; tentatively, D is TRBD1 (6 bases). CDR1 and CDR2 from the germline V gene are MGHRA and YSYEKL. V lost 2 bases, J lost 9 bases, and 11 bases lay in between. This CDR3 is 13 amino acids long. The CDR3 region has the DNA TGCGCCAGCAGCCAATCAACAGGGAGTGAGCAGTTCTTC. Its protein is CASSQSTGSEQFF.

This clonotype was counted a few times. This chain links TRBV7-9 with TRBJ1-1; 7 positions match TRBD1. Looked up from germline, CDR1 is SEHNR and CDR2 is FQNEAQ (reference sequence). Losses at the gene ends were 6 bases for V and 0 bases for J; bases not matched to a gene: 4. This CDR3 is 14 amino acids long. CDR3 protein: CASRGTDMNTEAFF. CDR3 coding DNA: TGTGCCAGCAGGGGGACAGACATGAACACTGAAGCTTTCTTT.

The table lists this clonotype with a few counts. The chain has TRBV7-9 and TRBJ2-5; 7 bases agree with TRBD2. The germline V gene encodes CDR1 SEHNR and CDR2 FQNEAQ (reference sequence). V gave up 7 bases and J gave up 2 bases; unmatched junction bases: 10. The CDR3 consists of 15 residues. This chain's CDR3 is CASNPPGLQQETQYF. In DNA form, the CDR3 reads TGTGCCAGCAACCCACCGGGACTACAGCAAGAGACCCAGTACTTC.

A few counts support this clonotype. This chain joins TRBV11-2 and TRBJ2-5; possibly TRBD1 for D (5 bases). Germline values: CDR1 SGHAT, CDR2 FQNNGV. CDR3 length: 15 residues. Trimming pared 0 bases from V and 5 bases from J, leaving 13 bases between. CDR3 nucleotides: TGTGCCAGCAGCTTAGAATACCAGGGTAGGGAGACCCAGTACTTC. It translates to CASSLEYQGRETQYF.

The V and J genes are TRBV7-9 and TRBJ2-3; a weak D match, TRBD2 (5 bases). This CDR3 contains 13 residues. CDR1 and CDR2 from the germline V gene are SEHNR and FQNEAQ (reference sequence). V was trimmed by 4 bases and J by 5 bases, leaving 10 bases between them. CDR3 residues: CASSSRGIDTQYF. CDR3 in DNA: TGTGCCAGCAGCTCCCGAGGGATAGATACGCAGTATTTT. The variable domain in full, with the rest retrieved from reference TRBV7-9 and TRBJ2-3, is DTGVSQNPRHKITKRGQNVTFRCDPISEHNRLYWYRQTLGQGPEFLTYFQNEAQLEKSRLLSDRFSAERPKGSFSTLEIQRTEQGDSAMYLCASSSRGIDTQYFGPGTRLTVL.

This clonotype has a handful of counts. The J gene is TRBJ1-4, the V gene TRBV27; no firm D call. Trimming took off 0 bases at V and 2 bases at J, with 4 bases between the two ends. The germline V gene has CDR1 MNHEY and CDR2 SMNVEV (reference sequence). CDR3 length equals 14 residues. The CDR3 DNA follows: TGTGCCAGCAGTTTATCGTTGACTAATGAAAAACTGTTTTTT. Translation gives CASSLSLTNEKLFF.

The chain couples TRBV10-3 to TRBJ1-2; D call uncertain. CDR1 and CDR2 from the germline V gene are ENHRY and SYGVKD. The CDR3 covers 14 residues. Trimming stripped 0 bases from V and 8 bases from J, with 13 bases between. Written as DNA, the CDR3 is TGTGCCATCAGTGAGTCGCAATCCTTGGGCGGCTACACCTTC. Translation gives CAISESQSLGGYTF.